The 5 T cell receptor beta chains presented below share a single source sample, sequenced in a study of CD8+CD57+ T cells in acquired aplastic anemia. Sequenced patients had shown CD8+CD57+ cell expansion by flow cytometry. Genomic DNA templated the TCR beta VDJ and CDR3 profiling. One entry per CDR3 protein results from TCRdb running MiXCR on the reads. The sample shows 150,000 to 200,000 distinct CDR3 sequences, 71% of them seen only once. Sequencing used sorted CD4+, CD8+, or CD8+CD57+ T cells (not recorded which) from PBMCs. The source of these receptors is a human donor with aplastic anemia.

The chain has TRBV19 and TRBJ2-7, with D maybe TRBD2 (5 bases). The length of the CDR3 is 14 residues. The germline V gene has CDR1 LNHDA and CDR2 SQIVND (reference sequence). V gave up 3 bases and J gave up 3 bases, with 12 bases separating them. The CDR3 nucleotides are TGTGCCAGTAGTATTCTAGCCAGTAGCTACGAGCAGTACTTC. Encoded protein: CASSILASSYEQYF.

The gene calls are TRBV10-2 and TRBJ2-7; 11 bases line up with TRBD2. This CDR3 is 13 amino acids long. After removal of 8 bases from V and 6 bases from J, the junction contained 6 bases not matched to a gene. Germline V lookup: CDR1 WSHSY, CDR2 SAAADI. In DNA form, the CDR3 reads TGCGCCAGCGGACTAGCGGGCCGCCCCGAGCAGTACTTC. Protein sequence: CASGLAGRPEQYF.

This clonotype has a count of ten or more. The CDR3, as DNA: TGTGCCAGCAGCTTAGCCGGTTCAGCGGAGACTAGCGGCATCACAGATACGCAGTATTTT. Residues: CASSLAGSAETSGITDTQYF. The chain links TRBV7-8 to TRBJ2-3; 9 positions match TRBD2. The J segment lost 2 bases and the V segment lost 0 bases, leaving 15 bases of the junction unmatched. The CDR3 is 20 amino acids. Germline lookup yields CDR1 SGHVS and CDR2 FQNEAQ. The full variable domain, completed using reference TRBV7-8 and TRBJ2-3, is GAGVSQSPRYKVAKRGQDVALRCDPISGHVSLFWYQQALGQGPEFLTYFQNEAQLDKSGLPSDRFFAERPEGSVSTLKIQRTQQEDSAVYLCASSLAGSAETSGITDTQYFGPGTRLTVL.

About this clonotype: The junction and the germline gene differ at one end; a read error may be behind it. V is TRBV24-1 and J is TRBJ2-1; D is perhaps TRBD2 (6 bases). Germline CDR1 KGHDR, CDR2 SFDVKD. This CDR3 is 12 amino acids long. In nucleotides, the CDR3 is TGTGCCACCTGTGACAGCAGACTAGGGCAGTTTTTC. The encoded protein is CATCDSRLGQFF.

This clonotype was detected only once. The chain links TRBV7-9 to TRBJ2-1; the D is unclear. CDR1 SEHNR and CDR2 FQNEAQ come from the germline V gene (reference sequence). With 5 bases removed from V and 6 bases from J, the gap between germline ends came to 8 bases. The CDR3 loop spans 12 amino acids. The CDR3 coding sequence is TGTGCCAGCAGCACCAGGACCAATGAGCAGTTCTTC. This translates into CASSTRTNEQFF. Variable domain in full (rest from reference TRBV7-9 and TRBJ2-1): DTGVSQNPRHKITKRGQNVTFRCDPISEHNRLYWYRQTLGQGPEFLTYFQNEAQLEKSRLLSDRFSAERPKGSFSTLEIQRTEQGDSAMYLCASSTRTNEQFFGPGTRLTVL.